What follows are 7 T cell receptor beta chains derived from one specimen sequenced in a study of human T cells and chemical hapten exposure. Time point given: patch test 2, 6 weeks after DPC sensitization. The treatment: therapeutic diphenylcyclopropenone sensitization with weekly scalp DPC. TCRdb reprocessed the RACE reads via MiXCR and lists one record per CDR3 protein. Of nearly 55,000 distinct CDR3 sequences listed, 9.5% to 10% were seen once; the top ten hold under 2%. This specimen was whole blood, taken in connection with sensitization to the hapten diphenylcyclopropenone (DPC). These receptors were obtained from a woman aged 50 to 65 with alopecia areata. Some clones in this sample may be carry-over from other donors' samples.

The chain links TRBV3-1 to TRBJ2-7; D is unresolved. The CDR3 sequence is 15 residues long. In germline, CDR1 is LGHDT, CDR2 YNNKEL (reference sequence). The germline V and J ends were trimmed by 3 bases and 3 bases, with 15 bases remaining between them. The CDR3 here is CASSHLLGSYYEQYF. CDR3 DNA: TGTGCCAGCAGCCACCTTCTCGGTTCGTACTACGAGCAGTACTTC.

This clonotype showed up many times. The V gene is TRBV18, the J gene TRBJ1-1, with unresolved D. Germline V gene data show CDR1 as KGHSH and CDR2 as LQKENI. The CDR3 extends over 16 amino acids. V shed 3 bases and J shed 0 bases, with 14 bases lying between them. The CDR3: CASSPNPVRLNTEAFF. The DNA for the CDR3 is TGTGCCAGCTCACCGAATCCGGTACGGTTGAACACTGAAGCTTTCTTT.

CDR3 bases: TGTGCCAGCAGCTTAAGCCCAAGCGGTAAAGAGACCCAGTACTTC. This encodes CASSLSPSGKETQYF. The rearrangement uses TRBV7-6 and TRBJ2-5; maybe TRBD2 (5 bases). CDR3 length: 15 amino acids. The V end lost 2 bases, the J end lost 3 bases, and 13 bases lay between the germline ends. Looked up from germline, CDR1 is SGHVS and CDR2 is FNYEAQ.

This chain joins TRBV4-2 and TRBJ2-3, with 11 bases aligning to TRBD2. V dropped 2 bases and J dropped 2; count of bases not matched to a gene: 6. CDR1 and CDR2 (germline): LGHNA, YNFKEQ. CDR3 length: 17 amino acids. CDR3 amino acids: CASSQPGLADLTDTQYF. DNA of the CDR3: TGTGCCAGCAGCCAACCGGGACTAGCGGATCTCACAGATACGCAGTATTTT.

This clonotype was seen only a few times. The chain links TRBV12-3 or TRBV12-4 to TRBJ2-7; TRBD1 matches 11 bases. CDR3 length: 15 residues. V shed 2 bases, J shed 4 bases, and the junction held 4 bases outside the gene matches. The CDR3 coding sequence is TGTGCCAGCAGTTTATCCGGGACAGGGGGGTACGAGCAGTACTTC. Encoded protein: CASSLSGTGGYEQYF.

This clonotype was recorded many times. This chain uses TRBV20-1 with TRBJ1-5; D is unresolved. The ends were cut back, 0 bases at V and 9 bases at J, with 12 bases in the middle. Germline CDR1 DFQATT, CDR2 SNEGSKA (reference sequence). The CDR3 is 13 residues long. CDR3 loop: CSARDQASGPQHF. The CDR3 nucleotides read TGCAGTGCTAGAGATCAGGCCTCTGGGCCCCAGCATTTT.

The chain links TRBV2 to TRBJ2-7; no firm D call. From germline, CDR1 is SNHLY and CDR2 FYNNEI. The CDR3 is made up of 12 amino acids. The V end lost 2 bases, the J end lost 5 bases, and 7 bases lay between the germline ends. The CDR3 coding sequence is TGTGCCAGCAGTGAACTTAACGACGAGCAGTACTTC. Its protein is CASSELNDEQYF.